The clone carrying this TCR beta chain occurred once. Antigen specificity is unknown. These data are taken from a study of cytomegalovirus exposure and HLA in healthy donors. Points from the study as a whole: Data from an earlier analysis indicated that most TCR beta V segments were productive either about 90% or about 30% of the time. Reportedly, fewer N-insertions than the approximately 700-donor mean appeared in an Asian-associated ancestry cluster in a later analysis.

The PCR made use of 60 Vbeta and 13 Jbeta primers. Profiled with immunoSEQ multiplex PCR; TCRdb holds only in-frame clones, not every one. The sample lists some 220,000 clones, 85% to 90% occurring once. This receptor was identified in a woman between 18 and 30 years old in good health and CMV-seronegative. Sequencing input: PBMCs.

The CDR3 DNA is TGCGCCAGCAGCTTGGCCGGGACAGGGATGAACACTGAAGCTTTCTTT. Translating gives CASSLAGTGMNTEAFF. The chain employs TRBV5-1 and TRBJ1-1; 9 bases map to TRBD1. CDR1 SGHRS and CDR2 YFSETQ come from the germline V gene. V lost 0 bases to trimming and J lost 0 bases; unmatched junction nucleotides: 3. CDR3 length equals 16 residues.